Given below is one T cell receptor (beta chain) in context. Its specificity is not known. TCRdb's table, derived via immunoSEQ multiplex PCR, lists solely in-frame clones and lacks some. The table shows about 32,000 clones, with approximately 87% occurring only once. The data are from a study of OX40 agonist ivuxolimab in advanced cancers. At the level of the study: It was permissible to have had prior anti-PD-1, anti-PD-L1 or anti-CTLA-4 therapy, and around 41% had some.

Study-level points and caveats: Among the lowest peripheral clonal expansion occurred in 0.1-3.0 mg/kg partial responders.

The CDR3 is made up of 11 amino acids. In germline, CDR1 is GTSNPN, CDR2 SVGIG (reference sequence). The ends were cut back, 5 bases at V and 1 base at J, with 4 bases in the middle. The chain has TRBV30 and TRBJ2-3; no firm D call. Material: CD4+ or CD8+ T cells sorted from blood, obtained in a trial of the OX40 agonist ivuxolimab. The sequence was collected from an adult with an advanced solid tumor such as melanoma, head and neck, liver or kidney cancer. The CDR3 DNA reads TGTGCCTGGCTAGGCACAGATACGCAGTATTTT. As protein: CAWLGTDTQYF.